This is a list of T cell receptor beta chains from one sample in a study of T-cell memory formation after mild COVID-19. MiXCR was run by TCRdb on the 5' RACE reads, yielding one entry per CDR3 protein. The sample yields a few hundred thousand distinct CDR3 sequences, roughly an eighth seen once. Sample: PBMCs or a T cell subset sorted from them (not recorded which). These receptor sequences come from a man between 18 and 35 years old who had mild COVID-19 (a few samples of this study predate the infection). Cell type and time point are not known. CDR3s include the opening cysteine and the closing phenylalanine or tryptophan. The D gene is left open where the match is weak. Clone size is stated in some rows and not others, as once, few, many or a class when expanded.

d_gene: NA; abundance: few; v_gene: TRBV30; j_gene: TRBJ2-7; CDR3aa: CAWSVINRGQPTYEQYF; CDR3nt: TGTGCCTGGAGTGTAATCAACAGAGGCCAGCCGACCTACGAGCAGTACTTC
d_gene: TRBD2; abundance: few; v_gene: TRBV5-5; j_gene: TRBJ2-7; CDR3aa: CASTLIAAAGDYEQYF; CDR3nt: TGTGCCAGCACCCTTATCGCGGCGGCGGGGGACTACGAGCAGTACTTC
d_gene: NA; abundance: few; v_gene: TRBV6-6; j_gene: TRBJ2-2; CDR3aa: CASSSYPDGLGELFF; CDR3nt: TGTGCCAGCAGCTCGTACCCGGACGGCCTGGGGGAGCTGTTTTTT
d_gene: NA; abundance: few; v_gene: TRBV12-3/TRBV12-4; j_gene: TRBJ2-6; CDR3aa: CASNFLSGANVLTF; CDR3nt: TGTGCCAGCAATTTCCTCTCTGGGGCCAACGTCCTGACTTTC
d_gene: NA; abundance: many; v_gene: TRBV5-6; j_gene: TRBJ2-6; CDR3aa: CASSAAYGANVLTF; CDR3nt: TGTGCCAGCAGCGCCGCGTATGGGGCCAACGTCCTGACTTTC
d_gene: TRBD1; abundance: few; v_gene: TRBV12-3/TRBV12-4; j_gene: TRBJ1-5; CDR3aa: CASSLERGQGGNQPQHF; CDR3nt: TGTGCCAGCAGTTTAGAGAGGGGGCAGGGAGGCAATCAGCCCCAGCATTTT
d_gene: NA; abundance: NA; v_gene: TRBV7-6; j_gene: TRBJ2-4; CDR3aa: CAIWTEENIQYF; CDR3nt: TGTGCCATTTGGACAGAAGAAAACATTCAGTACTTC
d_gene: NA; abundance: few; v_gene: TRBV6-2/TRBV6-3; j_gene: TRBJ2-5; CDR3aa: CASRGLETQYF; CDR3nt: TGTGCCAGCAGGGGCTTGGAGACCCAGTACTTC
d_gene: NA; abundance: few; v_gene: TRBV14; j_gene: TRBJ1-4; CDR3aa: CASSRSSFNEKLFF; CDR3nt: TGTGCCAGCAGCCGCTCGTCCTTTAATGAAAAACTGTTTTTT
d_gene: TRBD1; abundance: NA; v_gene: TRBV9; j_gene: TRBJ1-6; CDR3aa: CASSARQGNSPLHF; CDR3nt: TGTGCCAGCAGCGCCAGACAGGGGAATTCACCCCTCCACTTT
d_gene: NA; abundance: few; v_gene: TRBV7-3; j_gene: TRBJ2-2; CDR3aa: CASSLAGLNTGELFF; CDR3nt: TGTGCCAGCAGCTTAGCGGGGTTAAACACCGGGGAGCTGTTTTTT
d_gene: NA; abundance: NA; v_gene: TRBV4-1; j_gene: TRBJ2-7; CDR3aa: CASSPVGGTYEQYF; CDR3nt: TGCGCCAGCAGCCCGGTTGGGGGGACCTACGAGCAGTACTTC
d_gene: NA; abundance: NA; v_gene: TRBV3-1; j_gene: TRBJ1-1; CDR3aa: CASSQAGGNTEAFF; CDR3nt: TGTGCCAGCAGCCAAGCCGGGGGGAACACTGAAGCTTTCTTT
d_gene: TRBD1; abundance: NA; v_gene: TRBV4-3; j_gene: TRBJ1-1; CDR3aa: CASSQDGTGSEAFF; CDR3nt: TGCGCCAGCAGCCAAGACGGGACAGGGTCTGAAGCTTTCTTT
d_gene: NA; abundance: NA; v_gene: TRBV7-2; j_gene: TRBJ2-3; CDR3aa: CASRWGLGTDTQYF; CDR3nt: TGTGCCAGCAGGTGGGGCCTAGGCACAGATACGCAGTATTTT
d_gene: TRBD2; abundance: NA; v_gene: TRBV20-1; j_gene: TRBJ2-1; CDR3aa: CSARGGTSGGDNEQFF; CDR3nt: TGCAGTGCTAGAGGAGGGACTAGCGGGGGAGACAATGAGCAGTTCTTC
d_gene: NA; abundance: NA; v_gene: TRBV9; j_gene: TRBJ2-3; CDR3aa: CASSVVGGPSTDTQYF; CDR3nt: TGTGCCAGCAGCGTAGTTGGAGGGCCTAGCACAGATACGCAGTATTTT
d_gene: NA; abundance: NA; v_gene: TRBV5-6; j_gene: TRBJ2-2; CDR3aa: CASSSDRFTGELFF; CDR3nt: TGTGCCAGCAGCTCGGACAGATTCACCGGGGAGCTGTTTTTT
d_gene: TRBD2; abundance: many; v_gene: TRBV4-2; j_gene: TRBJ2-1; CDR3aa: CASSQALLAGGHNEQFF; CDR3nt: TGTGCCAGCAGCCAAGCCTTACTAGCGGGGGGACACAATGAGCAGTTCTTC
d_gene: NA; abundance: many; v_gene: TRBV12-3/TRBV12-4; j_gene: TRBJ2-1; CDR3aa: CASSFYDEQFF; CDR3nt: TGTGCCAGCAGTTTCTACGATGAGCAGTTCTTC
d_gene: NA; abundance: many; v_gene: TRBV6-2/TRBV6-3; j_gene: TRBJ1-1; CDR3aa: CASSYGRTTEAFF; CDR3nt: TGTGCCAGCAGTTATGGGCGGACGACTGAAGCTTTCTTT
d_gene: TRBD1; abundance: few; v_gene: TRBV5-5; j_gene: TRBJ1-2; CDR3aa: CASSLDRANYGYTF; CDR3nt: TGTGCCAGCAGCCTGGACAGGGCTAACTATGGCTACACCTTC
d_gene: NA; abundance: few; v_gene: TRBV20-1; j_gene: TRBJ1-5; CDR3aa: CSASPGTNQPQHF; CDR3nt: TGCAGTGCCAGTCCGGGGACCAATCAGCCCCAGCATTTT
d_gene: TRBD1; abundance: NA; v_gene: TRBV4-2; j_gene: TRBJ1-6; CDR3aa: CASSQLGQLSSSPLHF; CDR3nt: TGTGCCAGCAGCCAATTGGGACAGCTGTCTAGTTCACCCCTCCACTTT
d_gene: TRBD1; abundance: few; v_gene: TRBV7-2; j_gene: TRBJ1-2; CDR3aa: CASSQTGGNYGYTF; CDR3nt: TGTGCCAGCAGCCAAACAGGGGGCAACTATGGCTACACCTTC
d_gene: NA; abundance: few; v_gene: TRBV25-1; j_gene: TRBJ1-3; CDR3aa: CASSTPVGISGNTIYF; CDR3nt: TGTGCCAGCAGTACACCCGTTGGGATATCCGGAAACACCATATATTTT
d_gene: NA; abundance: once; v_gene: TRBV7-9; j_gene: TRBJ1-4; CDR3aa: CAGEMGSSEKLFF; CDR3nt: TGTGCCGGAGAAATGGGGAGTAGTGAAAAACTGTTTTTT
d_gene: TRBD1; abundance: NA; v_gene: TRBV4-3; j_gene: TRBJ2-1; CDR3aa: CASSLGWDRVYNEQFF; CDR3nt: TGCGCCAGCAGCTTGGGCTGGGACAGGGTTTACAATGAGCAGTTCTTC
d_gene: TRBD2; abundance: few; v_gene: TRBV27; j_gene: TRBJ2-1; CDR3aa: CASTGGGAYNEQFF; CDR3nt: TGTGCCAGCACGGGCGGGGGGGCCTACAATGAGCAGTTCTTC
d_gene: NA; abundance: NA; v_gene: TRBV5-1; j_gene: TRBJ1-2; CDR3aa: CASSLAERGRYGYTF; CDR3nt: TGCGCCAGCAGCTTGGCCGAGAGGGGGAGGTATGGCTACACCTTC
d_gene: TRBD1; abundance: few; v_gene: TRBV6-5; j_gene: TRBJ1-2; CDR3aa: CASSSTRTGGVDGYTF; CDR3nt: TGTGCCAGCAGTTCAACCCGGACAGGAGGGGTAGATGGCTACACCTTC
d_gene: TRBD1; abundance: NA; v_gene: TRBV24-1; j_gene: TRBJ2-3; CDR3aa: CATSGGQGGLTDTQYF; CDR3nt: TGTGCCACCAGTGGGGGACAGGGAGGTTTGACAGATACGCAGTATTTT
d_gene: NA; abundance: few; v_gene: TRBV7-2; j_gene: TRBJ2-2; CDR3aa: CASSLRRNTGELFF; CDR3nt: TGTGCCAGCAGCTTAAGGAGGAACACCGGGGAGCTGTTTTTT
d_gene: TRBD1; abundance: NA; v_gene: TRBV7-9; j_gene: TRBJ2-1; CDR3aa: CASSSGQGVYNEQFF; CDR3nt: TGTGCCAGCAGCTCAGGACAGGGGGTCTACAATGAGCAGTTCTTC
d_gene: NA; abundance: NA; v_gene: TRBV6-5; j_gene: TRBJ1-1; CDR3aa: CASSYSGTSNTEAFF; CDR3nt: TGTGCCAGCAGTTACTCGGGGACAAGTAACACTGAAGCTTTCTTT
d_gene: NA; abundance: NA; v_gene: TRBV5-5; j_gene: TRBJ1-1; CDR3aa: CASTPWLNTEAFF; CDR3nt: TGTGCCAGCACCCCCTGGTTGAACACTGAAGCTTTCTTT
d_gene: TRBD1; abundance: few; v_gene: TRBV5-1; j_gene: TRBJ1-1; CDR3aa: CASSSDPQGGPNTEAFF; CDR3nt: TGCGCCAGCAGCTCCGACCCGCAGGGGGGCCCGAACACTGAAGCTTTCTTT
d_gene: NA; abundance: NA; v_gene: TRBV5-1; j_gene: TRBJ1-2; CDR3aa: CASSIDSNYGYTF; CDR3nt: TGCGCCAGCAGCATCGACAGTAACTATGGCTACACCTTC
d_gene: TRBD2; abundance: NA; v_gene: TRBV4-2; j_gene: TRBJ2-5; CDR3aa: CASSQGASGGYQETQYF; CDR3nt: TGTGCCAGCAGCCAAGGGGCTAGCGGGGGGTACCAAGAGACCCAGTACTTC
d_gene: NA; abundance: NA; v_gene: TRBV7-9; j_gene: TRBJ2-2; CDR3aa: CASDYQAGELFF; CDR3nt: TGTGCCAGCGACTATCAGGCCGGGGAGCTGTTTTTT
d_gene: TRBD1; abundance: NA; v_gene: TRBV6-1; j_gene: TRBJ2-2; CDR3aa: CASSELVSQGGGELFF; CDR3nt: TGTGCCAGCAGTGAATTAGTCTCACAGGGGGGAGGGGAGCTGTTTTTT
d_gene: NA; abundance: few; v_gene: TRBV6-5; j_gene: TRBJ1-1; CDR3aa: CATERVGPGRFMNTEAFF; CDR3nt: TGTGCCACAGAGCGTGTAGGGCCAGGGCGCTTCATGAACACTGAAGCTTTCTTT
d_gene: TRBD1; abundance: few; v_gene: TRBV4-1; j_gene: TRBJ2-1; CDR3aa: CASSQGDRAEQFF; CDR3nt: TGCGCCAGCAGCCAGGGGGACAGGGCGGAGCAGTTCTTC
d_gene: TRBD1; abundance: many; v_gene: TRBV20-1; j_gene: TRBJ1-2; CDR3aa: CSARGGGQGLGGYTF; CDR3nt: TGCAGTGCTAGAGGGGGGGGACAGGGTTTGGGTGGCTACACCTTC
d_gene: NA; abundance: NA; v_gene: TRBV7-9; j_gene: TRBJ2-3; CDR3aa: CASSLEVGDTQYF; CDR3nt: TGTGCCAGCAGCTTAGAAGTAGGGGATACGCAGTATTTT
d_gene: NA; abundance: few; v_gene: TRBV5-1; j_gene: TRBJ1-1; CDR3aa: CASSKSTILTEAFF; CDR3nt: TGCGCCAGCTCAAAGTCTACTATATTGACTGAAGCTTTCTTT
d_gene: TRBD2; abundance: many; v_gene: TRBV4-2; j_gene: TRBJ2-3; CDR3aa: CASSPETSFPPGRQYF; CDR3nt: TGTGCCAGCAGCCCTGAGACTAGCTTCCCCCCGGGTAGGCAGTATTTT
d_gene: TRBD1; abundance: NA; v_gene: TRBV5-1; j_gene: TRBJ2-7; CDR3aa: CASSKLTGSHEQYF; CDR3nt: TGCGCCAGCAGCAAACTGACAGGGTCCCACGAGCAGTACTTC
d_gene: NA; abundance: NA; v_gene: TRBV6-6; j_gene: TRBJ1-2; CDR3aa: CASSPSWRYTF; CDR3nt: TGTGCCAGCAGTCCGTCCTGGAGGTACACCTTC
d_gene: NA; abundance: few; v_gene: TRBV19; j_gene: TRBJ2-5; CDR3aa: CASPPPLAPPGTQYF; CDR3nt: TGTGCCAGTCCCCCGCCGCTAGCGCCCCCGGGGACCCAGTACTTC
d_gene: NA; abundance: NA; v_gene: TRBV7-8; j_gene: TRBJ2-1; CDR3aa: CASSRTRDSEDEQFF; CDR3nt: TGTGCCAGCAGCCGAACCCGGGACTCCGAGGATGAGCAGTTCTTC
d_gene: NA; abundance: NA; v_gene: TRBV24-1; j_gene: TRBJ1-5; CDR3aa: CATSESGRSNQPQHF; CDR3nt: TGTGCCACCAGTGAGTCAGGGCGTAGCAATCAGCCCCAGCATTTT
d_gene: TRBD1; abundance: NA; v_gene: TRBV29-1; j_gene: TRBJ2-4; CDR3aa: CSPVEGAVNIQYF; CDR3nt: TGCAGCCCTGTAGAGGGGGCCGTAAACATTCAGTACTTC
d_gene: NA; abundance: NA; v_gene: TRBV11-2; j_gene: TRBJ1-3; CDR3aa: CASSLGGYTIYF; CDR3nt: TGTGCCAGCAGCTTAGGCGGTTACACCATATATTTT
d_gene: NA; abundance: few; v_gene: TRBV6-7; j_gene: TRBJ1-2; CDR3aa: CASSSTVGGYTF; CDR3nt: TGTGCCAGCAGTTCGACAGTGGGCGGCTACACCTTC
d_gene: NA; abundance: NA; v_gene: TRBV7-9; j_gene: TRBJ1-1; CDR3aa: CASSTVVRNTEAFF; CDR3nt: TGTGCCAGCAGCACGGTGGTACGGAACACTGAAGCTTTCTTT
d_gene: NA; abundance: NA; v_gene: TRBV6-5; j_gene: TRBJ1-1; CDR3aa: CASSYQGWDTEAFF; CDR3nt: TGTGCCAGCAGTTACCAGGGGTGGGACACTGAAGCTTTCTTT
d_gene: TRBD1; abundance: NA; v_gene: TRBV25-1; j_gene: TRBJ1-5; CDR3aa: CASTGTGFNQPQHF; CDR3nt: TGTGCCAGCACGGGGACAGGGTTCAATCAGCCCCAGCATTTT
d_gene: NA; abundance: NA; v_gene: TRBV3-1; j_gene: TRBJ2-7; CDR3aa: CASSQPPYEQYF; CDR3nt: TGTGCCAGCAGCCAACCTCCCTACGAGCAGTACTTC
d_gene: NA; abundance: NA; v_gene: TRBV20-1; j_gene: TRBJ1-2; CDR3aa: CSAFPRAIAGLYTF; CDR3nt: TGCAGTGCCTTCCCCCGGGCTATAGCGGGCCTCTACACCTTC